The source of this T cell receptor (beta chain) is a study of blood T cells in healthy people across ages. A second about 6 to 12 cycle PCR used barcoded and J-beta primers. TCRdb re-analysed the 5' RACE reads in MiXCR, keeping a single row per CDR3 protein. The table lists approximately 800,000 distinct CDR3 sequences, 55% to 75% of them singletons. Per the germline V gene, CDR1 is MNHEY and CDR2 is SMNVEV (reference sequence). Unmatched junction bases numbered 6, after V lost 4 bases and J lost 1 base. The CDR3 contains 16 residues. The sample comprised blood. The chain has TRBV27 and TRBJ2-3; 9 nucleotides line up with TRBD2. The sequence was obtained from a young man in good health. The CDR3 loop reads CASSSVRTSGTDTQYF. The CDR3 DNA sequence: TGTGCCAGCAGTTCCGTAAGGACTAGCGGCACAGATACGCAGTATTTT.